These 29 T cell receptor beta chains were all obtained from the same sample, sequenced in a study of response to subunit inactivated influenza vaccine. In TCRdb, the RT-PCR reads were re-called with MiXCR into one record per CDR3 protein. In the table there are more than 400,000 distinct CDR3 sequences, more than 7% of which are singletons. Sequencing was performed on PBMCs from blood, taken about 23 months after vaccination. The receptors derive from a man aged 45 to 75 who received an inactivated influenza vaccine.

In its sample, this clonotype was seen a few times. The chain couples TRBV2 to TRBJ1-5; 11 bases fit TRBD1. V gave up 6 bases and J gave up 4 bases; unmatched junction bases: 8. There are 16 residues in the CDR3. CDR1 is SNHLY, CDR2 FYNNEI, per germline. This CDR3 reads CASSGTGGNRNQPQHF. CDR3 DNA: TGTGCCAGCAGCGGGACAGGGGGAAATCGAAATCAGCCCCAGCATTTT.

The chain combines TRBV5-8 with TRBJ1-5, with a possible D match to TRBD1 (5 bases). Germline lookup yields CDR1 SGHTS and CDR2 YDEGEE. Between the trimmed V and J ends, which lost 2 bases and 1 base, there was a span of 16 bases. The CDR3 contains 17 residues. CDR3 sequence (DNA): TGTGCCAGCAGCTTCACACTAGGGGAGGGAAGCAATCAGCCCCAGCATTTT. Translating it yields CASSFTLGEGSNQPQHF.

The chain carries TRBV6-2 or TRBV6-3 and TRBJ2-2; D may be TRBD1 (6 bases). Trimming removed 0 bases at V and 6 bases at J, with 11 bases between. This CDR3 region has 15 residues. Per germline, CDR1 MNHEY and CDR2 SVGEGT. The chain's CDR3 is CASSYSINRAGELFF. In DNA, the CDR3 is TGTGCCAGCAGTTACTCGATAAACAGGGCCGGGGAGCTGTTTTTT.

As concerns this clonotype: A much more abundant neighbour one base away suggests this may be a read error. The gene calls are TRBV12-3 or TRBV12-4 and TRBJ2-3, with D maybe TRBD1 (5 bases). Trimming removed 5 bases from V and 0 bases from J, with 15 bases in between. The CDR3 spans 16 residues. The CDR3 protein is CASSVFGSGSTDTQYF. Here the CDR3 DNA reads TGTGCCAGCAGTGTTTTCGGGTCAGGGAGCACAGATACGCAGTATTTT.

This clonotype occurred a few times. The chain recombines TRBV6-1 with TRBJ1-1; D possibly corresponds to TRBD1 (6 bases). V lost 5 bases and J 1 base, leaving 20 bases between the germline ends. Germline lookup yields CDR1 MNHNS and CDR2 SASEGT. There are 17 residues in the CDR3. The CDR3 bases are TGTGCCAGCAGTCAACTACAGGGATTTGGGGGGAACACTGAAGCTTTCTTT. Translated, it gives CASSQLQGFGGNTEAFF.

V gene TRBV20-1 combines with J gene TRBJ2-7; D call uncertain. Germline assignment: CDR1 DFQATT and CDR2 SNEGSKA (reference sequence). CDR3 length equals 14 residues. The V end was cut by 5 bases, the J end by 0 bases, with 14 bases between. The CDR3 loop is CSAARAPSSYEQYF. CDR3 in DNA: TGCAGTGCTGCCCGGGCCCCAAGCTCCTACGAGCAGTACTTC.

In this sample, this clonotype turned up a few times. The chain employs TRBV3-1 and TRBJ2-1, with 16 bases that match TRBD2. J lost 8 bases, V lost 1 base, and 5 bases had no gene match. Germline loops: CDR1 LGHDT, CDR2 YNNKEL (reference sequence). The CDR3 totals 17 residues. The CDR3 DNA is TGTGCCAGCAGCCAAGGCGGGACTAGCGGGAGGGGCGATGAGCAGTTCTTC. Residues: CASSQGGTSGRGDEQFF.

This clonotype occurred a few times. The CDR3 nucleotides are TGCGCCAGCAGCCCTACGGGGCCCACCTCCGAGCAGTACTTC. It yields the protein CASSPTGPTSEQYF. The rearrangement joins TRBV4-3 to TRBJ2-7; perhaps D is TRBD1 or TRBD2 (5 bases each). Per germline, CDR1 LGHNA and CDR2 YSLEER. This CDR3 comprises 14 residues. V was trimmed by 4 bases and J by 6 bases, leaving 16 bases between them.

The chain has TRBV25-1 and TRBJ2-7; 11 positions agree with TRBD1. CDR3 length equals 15 residues. V shed 4 bases and J 3 bases; nucleotides not matched to a gene: 5. Germline V lookup: CDR1 MGHDK, CDR2 SYGVNS. Written as DNA, the CDR3 is TGTGCCAGCAGTGCCTCGGGACAGGGGGGCTACGAGCAGTACTTC. The encoded protein is CASSASGQGGYEQYF.

This clonotype was seen only a few times. This chain connects TRBV4-1 to TRBJ1-5; D remains ambiguous. The CDR3 runs to 16 residues. Germline V CDR1 and CDR2: MGHRA, YSYEKL. The V end was cut by 2 bases, the J end by 0 bases, with 11 bases between. CDR3 nucleotides: TGCGCCAGCAGCCAACGTCAGCAATATAGCAATCAGCCCCAGCATTTT. Amino acids: CASSQRQQYSNQPQHF.

The chain is built from TRBV14 and TRBJ1-1; no clear D. CDR1 is SGHDN and CDR2 is FVKESK in the germline V gene. The V end was cut by 0 bases, the J end by 4 bases, with 12 bases between. The CDR3 loop spans 15 amino acids. CDR3 nucleotide sequence: TGTGCCAGCAGCCAAGATAGGGTGGGGAGCACTGAAGCTTTCTTT. Amino acids: CASSQDRVGSTEAFF.

Regarding this clonotype: A single base separates this from a much larger clone, so it may be a read error. The rearrangement joins TRBV9 to TRBJ2-1, with D uncertain. This CDR3 region has 17 residues. Per germline, CDR1 SGDLS and CDR2 YYNGEE. The CDR3 DNA reads TGTGCCAGCAGCGTAGGGTTATCGGGTAGCTCCGACAATGAGCAGTTCTTC. Translating it yields CASSVGLSGSSDNEQFF.

This clonotype was counted many times. The rearrangement links TRBV28 to TRBJ2-3, with 8 bases that match TRBD2. The CDR3 has 16 residues. Germline lookup yields CDR1 MDHEN and CDR2 SYDVKM. V gave up 6 bases and J gave up 2 bases; unmatched junction bases: 10. The CDR3 DNA is TGTGCCAGCAGCCTCCGGGGGGGGCAGGTCACAGATACGCAGTATTTT. It translates to CASSLRGGQVTDTQYF.

In its sample, this clonotype was seen a few times. V is TRBV11-3 and J is TRBJ2-1; 14 bases match TRBD2. The CDR3 has 16 amino acids. CDR1 SGHNT and CDR2 YENEEA come from the germline V gene. Trimming cost V 6 bases and J 7 bases; bases outside gene matches: 8. This CDR3 is CASSLSGTSGSNEQFF. CDR3 DNA sequence: TGTGCCAGCAGTTTGAGCGGGACTAGCGGGAGTAATGAGCAGTTCTTC.

The sample holds many counts of this clonotype. The chain employs TRBV6-5 and TRBJ2-1; D might be TRBD2 (5 bases). The germline V gene encodes CDR1 MNHEY and CDR2 SVGAGI. The length of the CDR3 is 12 residues. Deletions cut 6 bases from V and 3 bases from J, with 6 bases between. The CDR3 sequence: CASSGDYNEQFF. The CDR3 bases are TGTGCCAGCAGCGGGGACTACAATGAGCAGTTCTTC.

The genes are TRBV12-3 or TRBV12-4 and TRBJ2-2; D not resolved. The V end lost 8 bases, the J end lost 0 bases, and 10 bases lay between the germline ends. The CDR3 has 14 residues. The CDR3 is CASGKGTNTGELFF. The CDR3 DNA sequence: TGTGCCAGCGGTAAGGGCACGAACACCGGGGAGCTGTTTTTT.

At least ten counts were recorded for this clonotype. The rearrangement links TRBV18 to TRBJ1-1; TRBD1 matches 10 bases. The CDR3 runs to 17 residues. Germline trimming cut 4 bases from V and 6 bases from J; bases unmatched to any gene: 14. Germline V gene lookup returns CDR1 KGHSH and CDR2 LQKENI. CDR3 coding DNA: TGTGCCAGCTCACTTACTCATCAGACAGGGGGCAAAGCTGAAGCTTTCTTT. Its translation is CASSLTHQTGGKAEAFF.

This clonotype was seen a handful of times. This sequence joins TRBV20-1 and TRBJ2-5; 9 nucleotides align to TRBD1. The germline gives CDR1 DFQATT, CDR2 SNEGSKA (reference sequence). The CDR3 is made up of 13 amino acids. The trim removed 6 bases at V and 2 bases at J, leaving 4 bases unmatched. The DNA of the CDR3 is TGCAGTGCCAACAGGGGGCTACAAGAGACCCAGTACTTC. Protein product: CSANRGLQETQYF.

This clonotype was observed at least ten times. The chain couples TRBV11-2 to TRBJ2-4; D call uncertain. V dropped 1 base and J dropped 8 bases, with 9 bases sitting between them. Germline CDR1 is SGHAT and CDR2 is FQNNGV. The CDR3 consists of 13 residues. The CDR3 nucleotides are TGTGCCAGCAGCTTAGGGCAGGCGGACATTCAGTACTTC. This codes for CASSLGQADIQYF.

This sequence joins TRBV20-1 and TRBJ1-5, with TRBD1 as a possible D gene (6 bases). This CDR3 region has 16 residues. V lost 3 bases and J lost 7, with 22 bases in between. The germline V gene encodes CDR1 DFQATT and CDR2 SNEGSKA (reference sequence). CDR3: CSASLGGATGSQPQHF. The CDR3 DNA reads as TGCAGTGCTAGCCTGGGGGGCGCTACGGGTAGCCAGCCCCAGCATTTT.

As regards this clonotype: A much larger clone lies a single base off, so this may be a read error. V usage is TRBV6-5 and J usage is TRBJ2-7; D gene unclear. Germline V CDR1 and CDR2: MNHEY, SVGAGI. Trimming shortened V by 2 bases and J by 3 bases, and 5 bases separated the two germline ends. CDR3 size: 12 residues. Here the CDR3 reads CASSYDGYEQYF. The CDR3 bases are TGTGCCAGCAGTTACGACGGCTACGAGCAGTACTTC.

This CDR3 reads CASSVDVQNYEQYF. CDR3 in DNA: TGTGCCAGCAGCGTAGATGTTCAGAACTACGAGCAGTACTTC. This chain connects TRBV9 to TRBJ2-7; D gene unclear. V gave up 0 bases and J gave up 3 bases, with 10 bases separating them. Germline V gives CDR1 SGDLS, CDR2 YYNGEE. There are 14 residues in the CDR3.

This clonotype has just a few counts. The chain employs TRBV6-6 and TRBJ2-1; no clear D. The CDR3 totals 13 residues. V lost 2 bases, J lost 7 bases, and 9 bases lay in between. Germline V gene data show CDR1 as MNHNY and CDR2 as SVGAGI (reference sequence). The chain's CDR3 is CASSYAEPNEQFF. The CDR3 bases are TGTGCCAGCAGTTACGCGGAACCTAATGAGCAGTTCTTC.

V and J are TRBV3-1 and TRBJ1-1, with unresolved D. The V end lost 1 base, the J end lost 4 bases, and 10 bases lay between the germline ends. CDR1 LGHDT and CDR2 YNNKEL come from the germline V gene (reference sequence). The CDR3 spans 14 residues. CDR3 amino acids: CASSQVVGGTEAFF. The CDR3 bases are TGTGCCAGCAGCCAAGTCGTAGGTGGCACTGAAGCTTTCTTT.

The table lists this clonotype with a few counts. The chain carries TRBV5-1 and TRBJ2-2; no definite D call. V dropped 4 bases and J dropped 5 bases, with 21 bases sitting between them. CDR1 SGHRS and CDR2 YFSETQ come from the germline V gene. This CDR3 is 17 amino acids long. The CDR3 nucleotides are TGCGCCAGCAGCCCCTTAGGCCGAACCGTTACGACCGGGGAGCTGTTTTTT. Its translation: CASSPLGRTVTTGELFF.

The V call is TRBV5-6, the J call TRBJ1-1; 7 nucleotides match TRBD1. V shed 4 bases and J 11 bases; nucleotides not matched to a gene: 8. There are 12 residues in the CDR3. In germline, CDR1 is SGHDT, CDR2 YYEEEE. Here the CDR3 DNA reads TGTGCCAGCAGCAAAAGCGGGACAGTGGCTTTCTTT. Translated: CASSKSGTVAFF.

The table lists this clonotype with many counts. The V gene is TRBV4-3, the J gene TRBJ2-7; D is unclear. This CDR3 has 13 amino acids. Trimming cost V 4 bases and J 3 bases, with 10 bases left between them. Per germline, CDR1 LGHNA and CDR2 YSLEER. The CDR3 protein is CASSPYLDYEQYF. As DNA, the CDR3 is TGCGCCAGCAGCCCATACTTAGACTACGAGCAGTACTTC.

This clonotype was detected only a few times. The chain uses TRBV20-1 and TRBJ2-7, with 11 bases aligning to TRBD2. The CDR3 has 16 amino acids. After removal of 4 bases from V and 4 bases from J, the junction contained 12 bases not matched to a gene. Germline values: CDR1 DFQATT, CDR2 SNEGSKA (reference sequence). CDR3 sequence (DNA): TGCAGTGCTAATTCCAGACTAGCGGGAACCCCATACGAGCAGTACTTC. Translated: CSANSRLAGTPYEQYF.

The chain couples TRBV11-1 to TRBJ2-1, with TRBD2 identical over 8 bases. The CDR3 contains 18 residues. V shed 7 bases and J 0 bases; nucleotides not matched to a gene: 14. Germline V lookup: CDR1 SGHAT, CDR2 FQDESV (reference sequence). CDR3 nucleotides: TGTGCCAGCACCCCAGGGTGGAGAGCGGGGGCCTCCTACAATGAGCAGTTCTTC. Encoded protein: CASTPGWRAGASYNEQFF.